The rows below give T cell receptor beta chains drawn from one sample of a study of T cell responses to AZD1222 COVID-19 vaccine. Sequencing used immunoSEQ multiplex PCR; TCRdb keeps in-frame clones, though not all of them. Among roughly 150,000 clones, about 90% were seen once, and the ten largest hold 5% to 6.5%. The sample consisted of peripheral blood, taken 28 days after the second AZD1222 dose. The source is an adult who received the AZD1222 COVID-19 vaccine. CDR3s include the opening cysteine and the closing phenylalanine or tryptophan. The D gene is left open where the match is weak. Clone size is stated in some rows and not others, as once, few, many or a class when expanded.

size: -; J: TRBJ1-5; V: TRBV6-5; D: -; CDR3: CASSWGTGFNQPQHF; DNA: TGTGCCAGCAGTTGGGGTACAGGGTTCAATCAGCCCCAGCATTTT
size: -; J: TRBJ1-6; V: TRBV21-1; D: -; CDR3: CASSKRRTGTGPITYNSPLHF; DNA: TGTGCCAGCAGCAAAAGGAGGACCGGGACAGGCCCGATCACCTATAATTCACCCCTCCACTTT
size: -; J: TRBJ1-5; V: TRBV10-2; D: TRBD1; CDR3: CASSWTGGHDQPQHF; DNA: TGCGCCAGCAGTTGGACAGGGGGCCATGATCAGCCCCAGCATTTT
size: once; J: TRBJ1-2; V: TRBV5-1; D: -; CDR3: CASSPDGQLRGYGYTF; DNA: TGCGCCAGCAGCCCAGATGGACAGTTGAGAGGGTATGGCTACACCTTC
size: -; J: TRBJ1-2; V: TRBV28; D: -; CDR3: CASRVSGKGSYTF; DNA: TGTGCCAGCAGAGTATCAGGGAAAGGTAGCTACACCTTC
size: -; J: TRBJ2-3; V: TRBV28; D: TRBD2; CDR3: CASSFLGLAGSGDTQYF; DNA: TGTGCCAGCAGTTTCTTAGGACTAGCGGGATCGGGAGATACGCAGTATTTT
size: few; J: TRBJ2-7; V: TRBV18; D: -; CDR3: CASSRRDGLSYEQYF; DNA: TGTGCCAGCTCCCGCCGGGACGGCCTCTCCTACGAGCAGTACTTC
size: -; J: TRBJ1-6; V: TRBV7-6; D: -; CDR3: CASTVDAQAKNSPLHF; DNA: TGTGCCAGCACCGTTGACGCCCAAGCCAAGAATTCACCCCTCCACTTT
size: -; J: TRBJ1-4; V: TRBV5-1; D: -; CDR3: CASSVDGAGNEKLFF; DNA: TGCGCCAGCAGCGTGGACGGGGCAGGGAATGAAAAACTGTTTTTT
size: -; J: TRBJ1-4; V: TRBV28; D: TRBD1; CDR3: CASTPGQAVGHEKLFF; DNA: TGTGCCAGCACCCCGGGACAGGCGGTGGGGCATGAAAAACTGTTTTTT
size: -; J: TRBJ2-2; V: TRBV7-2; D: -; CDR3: CASSAGSNTGELFF; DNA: TGTGCCAGCAGCGCTGGGTCGAACACCGGGGAGCTGTTTTTT
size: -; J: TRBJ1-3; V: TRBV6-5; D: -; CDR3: CASSYSRDLPGNTIYF; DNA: TGTGCCAGCAGTTACTCACGGGACTTGCCTGGAAACACCATATATTTT
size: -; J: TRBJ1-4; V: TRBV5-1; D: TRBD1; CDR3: CASSSPEGAGEKLFF; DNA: TGCGCCAGCAGCTCGCCGGAGGGGGCCGGTGAAAAACTGTTTTTT
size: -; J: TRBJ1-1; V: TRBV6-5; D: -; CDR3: CASSHPVGYEAFF; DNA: TGTGCCAGCAGCCACCCGGTAGGTTACGAAGCTTTCTTT
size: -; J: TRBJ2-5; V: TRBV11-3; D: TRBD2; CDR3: CASSPRSSGGGETQYF; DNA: TGTGCCAGCAGCCCCCGGTCTAGCGGGGGGGGAGAGACCCAGTACTTC
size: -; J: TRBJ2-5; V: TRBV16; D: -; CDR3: CASSLQETQYF; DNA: TGTGCCAGCAGCCTCCAAGAGACCCAGTACTTC
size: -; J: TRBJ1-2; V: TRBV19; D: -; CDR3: CASSIGASNYGYTF; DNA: TGTGCCAGTAGTATTGGCGCCAGTAACTATGGCTACACCTTC
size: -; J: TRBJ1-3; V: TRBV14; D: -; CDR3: CANPIPVDRMERVRNTIYF; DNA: TGTGCCAACCCCATCCCCGTAGACAGGATGGAGAGAGTGAGAAACACCATATATTTT
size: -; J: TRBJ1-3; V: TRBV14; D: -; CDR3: CASSEDRPLSGNTIYF; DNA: TGTGCCAGCAGCGAAGACAGGCCGCTCTCTGGAAACACCATATATTTT
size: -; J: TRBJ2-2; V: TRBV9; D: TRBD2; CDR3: CASSAARWAGATTGELFF; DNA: TGTGCCAGCAGCGCAGCCCGTTGGGCGGGAGCGACCACCGGGGAGCTGTTTTTT
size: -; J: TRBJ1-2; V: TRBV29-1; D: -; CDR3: CSVVPGTNYGYTF; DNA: TGCAGCGTTGTCCCAGGGACTAACTATGGCTACACCTTC
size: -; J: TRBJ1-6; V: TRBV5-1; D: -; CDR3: CASSLGEGLNSPLHF; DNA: TGCGCCAGCAGCTTGGGAGAGGGACTGAATTCACCCCTCCACTTT
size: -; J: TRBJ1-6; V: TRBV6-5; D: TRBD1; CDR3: CASSPGQQGPLRNF; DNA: TGTGCCAGTTCCCCGGGACAGCAGGGACCATTGAGGAACTTT
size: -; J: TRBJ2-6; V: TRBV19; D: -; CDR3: CASSIAAGSSGANVLTF; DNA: TGTGCCAGTAGTATAGCGGCAGGAAGCTCTGGGGCCAACGTCCTGACTTTC
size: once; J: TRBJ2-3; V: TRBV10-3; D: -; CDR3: CAIRASNTDTQYF; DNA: TGTGCCATCAGAGCCTCTAACACAGATACGCAGTATTTT
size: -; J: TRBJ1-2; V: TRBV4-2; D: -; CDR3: CASSQEGGGYGYTF; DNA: TGTGCCAGCAGCCAAGAAGGAGGGGGCTATGGCTACACCTTC
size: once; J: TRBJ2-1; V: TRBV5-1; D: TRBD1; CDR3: CASSFRQGDEQFF; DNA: TGCGCCAGCAGCTTCCGTCAGGGGGATGAGCAGTTCTTC